This TCR beta chain was recovered during a study of blood T cell repertoires in COVID-19. The protocol was immunoSEQ multiplex PCR, while the TCRdb copy is restricted to in-frame clones and leaves out a portion. The table shows 65,000 to 85,000 clones, with 85% to 90% occurring only once. The CDR3 is 14 residues long. Germline V gives CDR1 SGHTA, CDR2 FQGNSA. V shed 7 bases, J shed 6 bases, and the junction held 9 bases outside the gene matches. This sequence joins TRBV7-2 and TRBJ2-7; TRBD2 agrees at 10 bases. The sample comprised peripheral blood. The clonotype comes from a human donor in a cohort sampled during active COVID-19. The CDR3 spells CASTSLAGVTEQYF. The CDR3 DNA follows: TGTGCCAGCACCTCTCTAGCGGGAGTTACCGAGCAGTACTTC.